Below, 16 T cell receptor beta chains from the same sample are listed, as sequenced in a study of CD8 T cells in ankylosing spondylitis. Study-level findings and limits: A motif of eight highly homologous TCR beta variants was seen as apparently characteristic of ankylosing spondylitis blood.

TCRdb passed the 5' RACE reads through MiXCR, listing each CDR3 protein once. The sample lists 350,000 or so distinct CDR3 sequences, approximately 8.2% occurring once. Their cognate antigens are unknown. The sample comprised blood, either unsorted or a sorted T cell fraction (not recorded which). Receptor source: a male donor with ankylosing spondylitis.

Only a few counts were recorded for this clonotype. The V gene is TRBV20-1, the J gene TRBJ2-7; D is unresolved. The V gene lost 3 bases and the J gene lost 5 bases, with 11 bases spanning the gap. The CDR3 extends over 12 amino acids. Germline V gene data show CDR1 as DFQATT and CDR2 as SNEGSKA (reference sequence). This chain's CDR3 is CSARGYLNEQYF. The CDR3 region has the DNA TGCAGTGCTAGGGGCTATCTCAACGAGCAGTACTTC.

This clonotype was found many times. The chain has TRBV2 and TRBJ1-2; 8 positions agree with TRBD1. Germline V lookup: CDR1 SNHLY, CDR2 FYNNEI. The V segment lost 8 bases and the J segment 6 bases; nucleotides outside the gene matches: 11. There are 14 residues in the CDR3. The DNA of the CDR3 is TGTGCCAGCTCCCTTTGGCAGGGGGCGGATGGCTACACCTTC. As protein: CASSLWQGADGYTF.

In its sample, this clonotype was seen a few times. This chain links TRBV4-1 with TRBJ2-7, with TRBD2 matching 7 bases. There are 17 residues in the CDR3. From germline, CDR1 is MGHRA and CDR2 YSYEKL. With 1 base clipped from V and 0 bases from J, the junction kept 9 bases outside the gene matches. CDR3 in amino acids: CASSQVWRTRSSYEQYF. The DNA for the CDR3 is TGCGCCAGCAGCCAAGTTTGGAGGACTAGGAGCTCCTACGAGCAGTACTTC.

At least ten counts were recorded for this clonotype. The genes are TRBV7-2 and TRBJ2-2, with 11 bases lining up with TRBD1. V lost 4 bases to trimming and J lost 5 bases; unmatched junction nucleotides: 3. CDR1 and CDR2 from the germline V gene are SGHTA and FQGNSA. The CDR3 length is 15 residues. This CDR3 is CASSSGQGATGELFF. CDR3 sequence (DNA): TGTGCCAGCAGCTCCGGACAGGGGGCTACCGGGGAGCTGTTTTTT.

This chain connects TRBV5-1 to TRBJ2-3; no definite D call. The CDR3 has 13 amino acids. V lost 0 bases and J lost 6, with 8 bases in between. Germline V gives CDR1 SGHRS, CDR2 YFSETQ. The CDR3 DNA is TGCGCCAGCAGCTTGGGTCGTTCGGATACGCAGTATTTT. Protein sequence: CASSLGRSDTQYF.

This clonotype was counted a few times. V usage is TRBV4-3 and J usage is TRBJ2-3; perhaps TRBD2 as D (6 bases). This CDR3 comprises 15 residues. V was cut by 6 bases and J by 0 bases, with 13 bases left in between. Per germline, CDR1 LGHNA and CDR2 YSLEER. The CDR3 bases are TGCGCCAGCAGTTATGCGGGGCTTAGCACAGATACGCAGTATTTT. Protein sequence: CASSYAGLSTDTQYF.

V gene TRBV27 combines with J gene TRBJ2-1; 11 bases line up with TRBD2. Losses at the gene ends were 8 bases for V and 8 bases for J; bases not matched to a gene: 11. The V gene's germline CDR1 is MNHEY and CDR2 SMNVEV (reference sequence). This CDR3 has 15 residues. For the CDR3, the DNA is TGTGCCAGCTCCCACCTTCTAGCGGGAGGCGATGAGCAGTTCTTC. Translation: CASSHLLAGGDEQFF.

This clonotype has just a few counts. V and J are TRBV27 and TRBJ2-2; no firm D call. The CDR3 runs 10 residues. Trimming removed 8 bases at V and 9 bases at J, with 7 bases between. Germline values: CDR1 MNHEY, CDR2 SMNVEV (reference sequence). The CDR3 DNA follows: TGTGCCAGCGGTTCGCGGGAGCTGTTTTTT. Protein product: CASGSRELFF.

This chain uses TRBV3-1 with TRBJ2-3; 11 bases are shared with TRBD2. The CDR3 has 17 amino acids. In germline, CDR1 is LGHDT, CDR2 YNNKEL (reference sequence). With V trimmed by 0 bases and J by 6 bases, 8 bases remained unmatched. Here the CDR3 DNA reads TGTGCCAGCAGCCAAGATCTTTTAGCGGGAGGGCCTGATACGCAGTATTTT. This sequence encodes CASSQDLLAGGPDTQYF.

This clonotype came up a few times. The rearrangement links TRBV5-1 to TRBJ2-1, with D possibly being TRBD2 (6 bases). The germline CDR1 and CDR2 sequences are SGHRS and YFSETQ. The V and J ends lost 4 bases and 6 bases respectively, with 14 bases between them. The CDR3 is made up of 14 amino acids. CDR3 bases: TGCGCCAGCAGCCCGCAGGCGGGATTCAATGAGCAGTTCTTC. Translated, it gives CASSPQAGFNEQFF.

There are a few counts of this clonotype. This chain uses TRBV7-3 with TRBJ2-7; 7 nucleotides line up with TRBD2. Germline V lookup: CDR1 SGHTA, CDR2 FQGTGA. This CDR3 contains 14 residues. V dropped 8 bases and J dropped 6; count of bases not matched to a gene: 13. The CDR3 here is CASSAGAGVGEQYF. CDR3 nucleotide sequence: TGTGCCAGCTCCGCGGGCGCGGGAGTTGGCGAGCAGTACTTC.

The chain carries TRBV2 and TRBJ2-3; tentatively, D is TRBD1 (6 bases). Germline CDR1 SNHLY, CDR2 FYNNEI. This CDR3 is built from 14 residues. Trimming shortened V by 1 base and J by 2 bases, and 7 bases separated the two germline ends. The CDR3 DNA is TGTGCCAGCAGTGAAGGGACAGTCACAGATACGCAGTATTTT. Encoded protein: CASSEGTVTDTQYF. The complete variable domain, with remaining parts taken from reference TRBV2 and TRBJ2-3, reads EPEVTQTPSHQVTQMGQEVILRCVPISNHLYFYWYRQILGQKVEFLVSFYNNEISEKSEIFDDQFSVERPDGSNFTLKIRSTKLEDSAMYFCASSEGTVTDTQYFGPGTRLTVL.

The V gene is TRBV7-2, the J gene TRBJ2-3; perhaps TRBD1 as D (5 bases). Trimming pared 4 bases from V and 1 base from J, leaving 18 bases between. CDR1 is SGHTA, CDR2 FQGNSA, per germline. The CDR3 runs 17 residues. The CDR3 here is CASSSSGSMAGTDTQYF. As DNA, the CDR3 is TGTGCCAGCAGCTCTTCAGGGTCAATGGCAGGCACAGATACGCAGTATTTT.

This clonotype has just one count. Here the CDR3 reads CASSQDLARGYEQYF. The CDR3 DNA sequence: TGTGCCAGCAGCCAAGATTTAGCCAGGGGCTACGAGCAGTACTTC. The chain uses TRBV4-2 and TRBJ2-7; perhaps TRBD1 as D (6 bases). The CDR3 loop spans 15 amino acids. Trimming took off 0 bases at V and 3 bases at J, with 12 bases between the two ends. Per the germline V gene, CDR1 is LGHNA and CDR2 is YNFKEQ.

This clonotype occurred many times. The chain combines TRBV11-1 with TRBJ2-1; 7 bases match TRBD2. The CDR3 consists of 17 residues. V was pared by 5 bases and J by 7 bases, with 17 bases of the junction left unmatched. The V gene's germline CDR1 is SGHAT and CDR2 FQDESV (reference sequence). CDR3 DNA: TGTGCCAGCAGCGGTGGGAGGGTAGGGAGGGCCTTGAATGAGCAGTTCTTC. Translation: CASSGGRVGRALNEQFF.

This clonotype was detected only once. The V and J genes are TRBV28 and TRBJ2-1, with TRBD2 identical over 8 bases. Per germline, CDR1 MDHEN and CDR2 SYDVKM. Trimming removed 10 bases from V and 0 bases from J; junction bases left unmatched: 8. The CDR3 contains 15 residues. The CDR3 here is CATLSGASSYNEQFF. CDR3 DNA sequence: TGTGCCACCCTTAGCGGGGCAAGCTCCTACAATGAGCAGTTCTTC.